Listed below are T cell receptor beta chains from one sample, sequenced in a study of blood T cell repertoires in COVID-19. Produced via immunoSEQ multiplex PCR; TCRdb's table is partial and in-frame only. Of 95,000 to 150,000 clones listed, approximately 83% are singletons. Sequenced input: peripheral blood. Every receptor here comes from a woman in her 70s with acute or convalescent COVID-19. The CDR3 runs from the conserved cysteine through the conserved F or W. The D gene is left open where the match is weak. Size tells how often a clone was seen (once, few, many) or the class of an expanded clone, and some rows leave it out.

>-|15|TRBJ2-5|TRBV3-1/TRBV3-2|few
CASSLPKGGVETQYF
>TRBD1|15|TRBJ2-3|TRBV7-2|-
CASSLNLGGADTQYF
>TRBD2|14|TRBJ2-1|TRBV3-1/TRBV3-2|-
CASSPTAGRGEQFF
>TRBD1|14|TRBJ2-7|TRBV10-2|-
CASRVAGTEYEQYF
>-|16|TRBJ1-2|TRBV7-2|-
CASSLAPGGMGYGYTF
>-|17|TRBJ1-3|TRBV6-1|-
CASSEPFFRGSADTIYF
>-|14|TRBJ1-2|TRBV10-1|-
CASSEGQYTYGYTF
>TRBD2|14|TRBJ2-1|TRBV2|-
CASSVAGGLDEQFF
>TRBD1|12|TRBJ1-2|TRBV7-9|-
CASSSTGIGYTF
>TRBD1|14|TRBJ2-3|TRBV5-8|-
CASKGTAPLDTQYF
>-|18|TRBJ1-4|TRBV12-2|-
CASRSNRLRLGPNEKLFF
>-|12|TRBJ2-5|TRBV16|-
CASSQLGETQYF
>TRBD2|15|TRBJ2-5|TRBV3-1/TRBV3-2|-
CASSLPAGAQETQYF
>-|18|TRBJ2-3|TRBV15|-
CATSRARIPGLSTDTQYF
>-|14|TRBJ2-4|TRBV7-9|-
CASSLIIAKNIQYF
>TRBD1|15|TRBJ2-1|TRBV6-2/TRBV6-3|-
CASSYVRQGNNEQFF
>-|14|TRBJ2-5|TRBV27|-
CASSLFPGQETQYF
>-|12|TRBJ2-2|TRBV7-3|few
CASSPGREELFF
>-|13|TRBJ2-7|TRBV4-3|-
CASSSAGADEQYF
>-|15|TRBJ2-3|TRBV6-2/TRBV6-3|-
CASSYDTGSTDTQYF
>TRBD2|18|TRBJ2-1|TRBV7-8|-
CASSLDVSGGTPYNEQFF
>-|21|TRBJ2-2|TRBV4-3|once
CASSQDLLSPLVGENTGELFF
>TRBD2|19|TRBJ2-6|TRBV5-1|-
CASSLALGLAGSGANVLTF
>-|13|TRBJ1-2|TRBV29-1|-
CSVEVGVNYGYTF
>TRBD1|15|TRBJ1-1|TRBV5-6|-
CASSLDQTGGTEAFF
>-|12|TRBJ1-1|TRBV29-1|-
CSAGHGATEAFF
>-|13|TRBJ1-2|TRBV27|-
CASSRQPHYGYTF
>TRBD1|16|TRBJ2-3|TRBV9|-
CASSGAGTGSTDTQYF
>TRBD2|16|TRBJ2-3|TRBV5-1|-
CASSRAGGPSSDTQYF
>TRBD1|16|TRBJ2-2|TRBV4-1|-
CASSQEGQGWAGELFF
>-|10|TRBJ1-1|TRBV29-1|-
CSVERGRSFF
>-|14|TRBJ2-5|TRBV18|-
CASCAAGAQETQYF
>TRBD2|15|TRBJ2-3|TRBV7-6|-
CASSLGLAESDTQYF
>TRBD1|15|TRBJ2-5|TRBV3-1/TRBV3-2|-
CASSQLGDREETQYF
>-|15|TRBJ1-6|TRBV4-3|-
CASRVGYKDDSPLHF
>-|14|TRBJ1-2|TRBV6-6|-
CASNRQAIGYGYTF
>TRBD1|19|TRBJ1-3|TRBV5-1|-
CASSIGTGGSLSSGNTIYF
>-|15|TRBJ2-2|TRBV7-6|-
CASSPDRTDTGELFF
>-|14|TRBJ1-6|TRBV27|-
CASSPWAGNSPLHF
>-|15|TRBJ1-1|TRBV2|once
CASSEGRYGDTEAFF
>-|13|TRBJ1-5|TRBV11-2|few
CASSFSTNQPQHF
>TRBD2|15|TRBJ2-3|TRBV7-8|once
CASSDSGGSTDTQYF